This T cell receptor beta chain comes out of a study of T cell responses to AZD1222 COVID-19 vaccine. Germline trimming cut 1 base from V and 4 bases from J; bases unmatched to any gene: 5. The CDR3 sequence is 17 residues long. Germline V gene sequence: CDR1 LGHNA, CDR2 YNFKEQ. The table came from immunoSEQ multiplex PCR; TCRdb's copy has only in-frame clones and leaves some out. This sample has approximately 130,000 clones, with about 82% found just once. V usage is TRBV4-2 and J usage is TRBJ2-6, with 9 bases matching TRBD1. The sequencing used peripheral blood, collected 28 days after the second dose of the MenACWY control vaccine. The TCR comes from an adult who received the MenACWY meningococcal vaccine as a control. The CDR3 sequence is CASSQAGTGSGANVLTF. In DNA form, the CDR3 reads TGTGCCAGCAGCCAAGCCGGGACAGGGAGCGGGGCCAACGTCCTGACTTTC.